The source of this T cell receptor beta chain is a study of PD-L1 blockade in urothelial cancer. Across the study: It was around 2014 that patients started atezolizumab at 1,200 mg intravenously every 3 weeks. Blood samples had a median of approximately 150,000 T cells.

Synthetic spike-ins, TCR analog templates, were added into each PCR. Some clones are missing from TCRdb's copy, which holds only in-frame ones; the method was immunoSEQ multiplex PCR. The data hold about 52,000 clones, with around three quarters observed a single time. Pretreatment sampling and on-treatment sampling together yielded between 1 and 8 samples for each patient. With V trimmed by 6 bases and J by 4 bases, 5 bases remained unmatched. The CDR3 contains 14 residues. Germline V gene lookup returns CDR1 MNHEY and CDR2 SVGAGI. The sequencing used PBMCs, collected around atezolizumab (anti-PD-L1) treatment. The gene calls are TRBV6-5 and TRBJ2-3; 9 bases are a match to TRBD1. The TCR originated in a man in his 70s with urothelial cancer. The CDR3 spells CASRPGTGSDTQYF. In nucleotides, the CDR3 is TGTGCCAGCAGGCCCGGGACAGGGTCAGATACGCAGTATTTT.